This T cell receptor beta chain stems from a study of blood T cell repertoires in COVID-19. Study summary: PBMCs, B-cell-depleted T cells, or T cells were the source of the cDNA or gDNA that made up the material.

Authors' methods: The authors estimated nucleated cell counts from reference gene primer amplification. Sequencing was performed with immunoSEQ multiplex PCR; in TCRdb, only in-frame clones are kept and a portion is missing. V and J calls plus clone size are reproduced from that table; the DNA served to infer D and trimming. This sample has over 55,000 clones, with approximately 87% found just once. The source of this sequence is a man between 50 and 59 years old with active COVID-19. What was sequenced was peripheral blood.

This CDR3 reads CASSPGGQDPSEQYF. DNA of the CDR3: TGTGCCAGCAGCCCAGGGGGACAGGACCCCTCCGAGCAGTACTTC. This chain connects TRBV5-6 to TRBJ2-7, with 8 bases fitting TRBD1. The CDR3 is 15 amino acids. Germline V gives CDR1 SGHDT, CDR2 YYEEEE. The trim removed 4 bases at V and 6 bases at J, leaving 12 bases unmatched.